This T cell receptor (beta chain) was captured in a study of cytomegalovirus exposure and HLA in healthy donors. As regards this clone: The antigen remains unidentified.

Germline-derived CDR1 and CDR2 are SGHRS and YFSETQ. Trimming removed 0 bases at V and 6 bases at J, with 10 bases between. The CDR3 contains 15 residues. Findings and limits, study-wide: Associated with cytomegalovirus, according to the listing, were 150 to 200 TCR beta chains.

The PCR was carried out with 60 Vbeta primers and 13 Jbeta primers. In the original processing: A follow-up analysis tallied tens of millions of unique TCR beta chains, roughly 11 million shared. The protocol was immunoSEQ multiplex PCR, while the TCRdb copy is restricted to in-frame clones and leaves out a portion. The V and J calls and clone size are taken from that table; D and trimming were inferred from the DNA. The sample table sets out roughly 200,000 clones. This sequence joins TRBV5-1 and TRBJ1-6; D uncertain. Sequencing used PBMCs. This TCR was recovered from a man younger than 45 in good health and CMV-seronegative. CDR3 in amino acids: CASSLEREANSPLHF. The CDR3 nucleotides read TGCGCCAGCAGCTTGGAGAGGGAGGCTAATTCACCCCTCCACTTT.